This entry concerns a single TCR beta chain. This study enrolled people aged 18 to 89 from approximately 25 US geographic areas. In assigning cohorts, the study relied on participant-reported clinical history. TCRdb's table, derived via immunoSEQ multiplex PCR, lists solely in-frame clones and lacks some. This sample has approximately 220,000 clones, with around 88% found just once. CDR3 length: 13 residues. V was clipped by 6 bases and J by 7 bases; unmatched bases: 6. CDR1 is SNHLY, CDR2 FYNNEI, per germline. This sample was taken from a study of blood T cell repertoires in COVID-19. Study in general: Collection of acute and convalescent COVID-19 samples took place in the United States, Italy and Spain. PBMCs, B-cell-depleted T cells, or T cells were the source of the cDNA or gDNA that made up the material.

What was sequenced was PBMCs or T cells enriched from blood (not recorded which). The rearrangement joins TRBV2 to TRBJ1-5; TRBD1 agrees at 7 bases. The TCR originated in a woman younger than 45 who had been exposed to COVID-19. In DNA, the CDR3 is TGTGCCAGCAGGGAACAGGGGCAACAGCCCCAGCATTTT. This codes for CASREQGQQPQHF.